These 2 T cell receptor beta chains share one sample of origin, sequenced in a study of T cells after yellow fever vaccination. TCRdb processed the 5' RACE reads anew with MiXCR; each CDR3 protein has one entry. The top ten hold roughly an eighth of the sample, which has 450,000 to 600,000 distinct CDR3 sequences, about 14% seen once. The sample here was PBMCs, taken on the day of the yellow fever booster vaccination. The receptors come from a man in his thirties or forties who received the YFV17D yellow fever vaccine.

The rearrangement uses TRBV6-1 and TRBJ2-7; 7 nucleotides agree with TRBD1. The V gene's germline CDR1 is MNHNS and CDR2 SASEGT. Trimming took 5 bases from V and 4 from J; bases not matched to a gene: 8. There are 14 residues in the CDR3. CDR3 residues: CASSPGQPQYEQYF. The CDR3 nucleotides read TGTGCCAGCAGTCCGGGACAGCCTCAATACGAGCAGTACTTC.

In this sample, this clonotype turned up a few times. The CDR3 is CSVVTGQETQYF. The CDR3, as DNA: TGCAGCGTTGTAACAGGCCAAGAGACCCAGTACTTC. The J gene is TRBJ2-5, the V gene TRBV29-1, with D possibly matching TRBD1 (5 bases). This CDR3 contains 12 residues. V was clipped by 4 bases and J by 1 base, with 7 bases between them. From germline, CDR1 is SQVTM and CDR2 ANQGSEA.